This T cell receptor (beta chain) was captured in a study of response to subunit inactivated influenza vaccine. General study findings and limits: A suggestion made by the authors is that each seasonal influenza vaccination recruits few new T cells.

MiXCR, run by TCRdb on the RT-PCR reads, gives a single entry per CDR3 protein. The table includes about half a million distinct CDR3 sequences, approximately 7.6% detected once. Germline CDR1 and CDR2: DFQATT and SNEGSKA (reference sequence). The CDR3 sequence is 14 residues long. Trimming took off 6 bases at V and 4 bases at J, with 18 bases between the two ends. This clonotype was seen a handful of times. Its target is unknown. The sample in question was PBMCs from blood, obtained less than 30 months after vaccination. J is TRBJ1-2 and V is TRBV20-1, with D possibly matching TRBD1 (5 bases). The sequence came from a man between 50 and 75 years old who received an inactivated influenza vaccine. The CDR3: CSAVLSRGGYGYTF. The CDR3 nucleotides read TGCAGTGCGGTACTCTCTAGGGGAGGCTATGGCTACACCTTC.